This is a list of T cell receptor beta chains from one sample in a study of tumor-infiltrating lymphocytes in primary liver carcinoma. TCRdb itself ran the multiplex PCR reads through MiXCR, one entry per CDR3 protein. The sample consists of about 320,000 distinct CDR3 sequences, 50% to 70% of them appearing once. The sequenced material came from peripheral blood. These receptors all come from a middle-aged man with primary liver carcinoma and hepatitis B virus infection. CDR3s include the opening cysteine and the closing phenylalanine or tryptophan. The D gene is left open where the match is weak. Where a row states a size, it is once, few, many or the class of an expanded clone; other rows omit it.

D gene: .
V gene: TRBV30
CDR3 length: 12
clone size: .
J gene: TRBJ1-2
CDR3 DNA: TGTACCTGGAGTCCGGACAACTATGGCTACACCTTC
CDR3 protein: CTWSPDNYGYTF

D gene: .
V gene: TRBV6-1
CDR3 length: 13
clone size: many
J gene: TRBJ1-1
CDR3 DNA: TGTGCCATCACGAGGGTCTTTGACACTGAAGCTTTCTTT
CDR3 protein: CAITRVFDTEAFF

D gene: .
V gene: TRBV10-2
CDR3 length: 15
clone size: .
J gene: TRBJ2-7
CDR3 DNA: TGCGCCAGCAGTGAGTTACGGGGACTGGGGCACGAGCAGTACTTC
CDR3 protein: CASSELRGLGHEQYF

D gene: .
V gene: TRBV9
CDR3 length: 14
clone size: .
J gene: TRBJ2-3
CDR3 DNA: TGTGCCAGCAAGGAGGGGGGGGACACAGATACGCAGTATTTT
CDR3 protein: CASKEGGDTDTQYF

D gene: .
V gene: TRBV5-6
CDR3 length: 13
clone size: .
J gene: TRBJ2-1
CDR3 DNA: TGTGCCAACAGCTTCGGTCCTTACAATGAGCAGTTTTTC
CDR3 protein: CANSFGPYNEQFF

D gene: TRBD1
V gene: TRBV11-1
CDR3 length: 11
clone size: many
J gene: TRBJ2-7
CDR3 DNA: TGTGCCAGCGGGACAGACTACGAGCAGTACTTC
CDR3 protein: CASGTDYEQYF

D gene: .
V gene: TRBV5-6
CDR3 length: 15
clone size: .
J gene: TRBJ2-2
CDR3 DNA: TGTGCCAGCAGCTTGGTACAGGGGCGGGGCGGGGAGCTGTTTTTT
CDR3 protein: CASSLVQGRGGELFF

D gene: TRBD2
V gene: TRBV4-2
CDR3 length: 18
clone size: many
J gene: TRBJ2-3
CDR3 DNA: TGTGCCAGCAGCCAAGAAGGGGCGGGAGGGCCCCCCACAGATACGCAGTATTTT
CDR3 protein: CASSQEGAGGPPTDTQYF

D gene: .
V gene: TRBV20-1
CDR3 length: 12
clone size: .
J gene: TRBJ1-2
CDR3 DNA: TGCAGTGCTAGAAACAGGGACTATGGCTACACCTTC
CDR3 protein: CSARNRDYGYTF

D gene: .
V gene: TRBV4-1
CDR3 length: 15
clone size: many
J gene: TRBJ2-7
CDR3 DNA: TGCGCCAGCAGCCTCCAGGCGATCGATGACTACGAGCAGTACTTC
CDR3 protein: CASSLQAIDDYEQYF